This T cell receptor (beta chain) was sequenced during a study of blood T cell repertoires in COVID-19. Study overall: The study drew acute and convalescent COVID-19 samples from the United States, Italy and Spain. PBMCs, B-cell-depleted T cells, or T cells were the source of the cDNA or gDNA that made up the material.

Original data processing: Researchers report that nucleated cell counts were estimated from reference gene primer amplification. TCRdb keeps only in-frame clones here, not all; method: immunoSEQ multiplex PCR. V and J calls and clone size are those listed in that table; D and trimming were worked out from the DNA. Among tens of thousands of clones listed, about four fifths were seen once. The TCR comes from a human donor in a cohort sampled during active COVID-19. The sample was peripheral blood.

The CDR3 spells CASSPSGTGELFF. In DNA, the CDR3 is TGTGCCAGCAGCCCCTCGGGGACCGGGGAGCTGTTTTTT. V is TRBV7-9 and J is TRBJ2-2; the D gene is possibly TRBD2 (5 bases). Germline assignment: CDR1 SEHNR and CDR2 FQNEAQ (reference sequence). V was pared by 5 bases and J by 5 bases, with 9 bases between. This CDR3 has 13 residues.